Included here is one T cell receptor (beta chain) sequence, with context. Its specificity is unknown. Per germline, CDR1 PRHDT and CDR2 FYEKMQ (reference sequence). The length of the CDR3 is 14 residues. Trimming stripped 5 bases from V and 3 bases from J, with 14 bases between. The data are from a study of shared clonotypes between healthy human individuals. Looking at the study overall: CD4 naive and memory got three plates each, CD8 naive two, CD8 memory one. Study-level points and caveats: The donor pool, a small one, limited the genetic and exposure-history diversity represented. Rarefaction showed that sequencing of sorted subsets was incomplete (despite large depth).

Each sorted subset replicate got 200 ng genomic DNA, 30,000 or so genomes. Libraries were prepared by immunoSEQ multiplex PCR; TCRdb keeps only in-frame clonotypes and omits some of them. The sample yields some 200,000 clones, roughly 91% seen once. The receptor's source is a woman in her 30s in good health. The sequencing input was naive CD4+ T cells sorted from blood. Indicated subset: CD45RA+ positively selected. The chain recombines TRBV13 with TRBJ2-7; D may be TRBD2 (5 bases). CDR3 loop: CASSRGRYSYEQYF. The CDR3 nucleotides read TGTGCCAGCAGCCGCGGGCGTTACAGCTACGAGCAGTACTTC.